Listed here are 16 T cell receptor beta chains from one sample, sequenced in a study of a mutant IDH1 vaccine in newly diagnosed glioma. Noted time point: week 47, end of study. It was 300 ug of mutant IDH1 20-mer peptide that made up each vaccine dose, given with topical imiquimod. The antigens for these receptors are not known. The table came from immunoSEQ multiplex PCR; TCRdb's copy has only in-frame clones and leaves some out. Of some 56,000 clones in the sample, around 75% are singletons; the top ten hold 5% to 6.5%. The input for sequencing was PBMCs, taken from a glioma patient whose treatment included an IDH1 peptide vaccine. These receptor sequences come from a man aged 50 or older with glioma.

This chain uses TRBV20-1 with TRBJ2-7, with TRBD2 matching over 8 bases. Trimming at V came to 4 bases and at J to 9 bases, leaving 5 bases not matched to a gene. CDR1 and CDR2 (germline): DFQATT, SNEGSKA (reference sequence). The CDR3 is made up of 11 amino acids. Here the CDR3 reads CSATYGGGQYF. In nucleotides, the CDR3 is TGCAGTGCTACTTACGGGGGGGGGCAGTACTTC.

This clone was seen a single time. The chain combines TRBV5-6 with TRBJ2-1, with a weak D call TRBD1 (7 bases). V lost 7 bases and J lost 1, with 12 bases in between. This CDR3 has 14 residues. Looked up from germline, CDR1 is SGHDT and CDR2 is YYEEEE. CDR3 region: CASGGTESYNEQFF. The CDR3 DNA reads as TGTGCCAGCGGAGGGACAGAATCCTACAATGAGCAGTTCTTC.

This clone appeared once. The chain uses TRBV7-9 and TRBJ1-1; TRBD1 might be the D (5 bases). Trimming removed 3 bases at V and 1 base at J, with 9 bases between. Germline V gives CDR1 SEHNR, CDR2 FQNEAQ (reference sequence). CDR3 size: 14 residues. CDR3 sequence: CASSFYTGNTEAFF. The CDR3 DNA is TGTGCCAGCAGCTTTTACACAGGGAACACTGAAGCTTTCTTT. Full variable domain (remainder filled in from reference TRBV7-9 and TRBJ1-1): DTGVSQNPRHKITKRGQNVTFRCDPISEHNRLYWYRQTLGQGPEFLTYFQNEAQLEKSRLLSDRFSAERPKGSFSTLEIQRTEQGDSAMYLCASSFYTGNTEAFFGQGTRLTVV.

The chain recombines TRBV9 with TRBJ2-7; TRBD2 agrees at 8 bases. CDR1 is SGDLS and CDR2 is YYNGEE in the germline V gene. V dropped 4 bases and J dropped 4; count of bases not matched to a gene: 19. The CDR3 totals 18 residues. DNA for the CDR3: TGTGCCAGCAGCCCCCACCGGGGGGGCGGGGCCCTCGATTACGAGCAGTACTTC. Amino acids: CASSPHRGGGALDYEQYF. Full variable domain (outside the CDR3, taken from reference TRBV9 and TRBJ2-7): DSGVTQTPKHLITATGQRVTLRCSPRSGDLSVYWYQQSLDQGLQFLIQYYNGEERAKGNILERFSAQQFPDLHSELNLSSLELGDSALYFCASSPHRGGGALDYEQYFGPGTRLTVT.

The chain employs TRBV7-6 and TRBJ1-2; 8 nucleotides line up with TRBD1. The CDR3 spans 15 residues. V dropped 1 base and J dropped 6; count of bases not matched to a gene: 7. Per germline, CDR1 SGHVS and CDR2 FNYEAQ. CDR3 residues: CASSLDGQGLDGYTF. CDR3 nucleotide sequence: TGTGCCAGCAGCTTAGATGGACAGGGCCTGGATGGCTACACCTTC. The variable domain in full, with the rest retrieved from reference TRBV7-6 and TRBJ1-2, is GAGVSQSPRYKVTKRGQDVALRCDPISGHVSLYWYRQALGQGPEFLTYFNYEAQQDKSGLPNDRFSAERPEGSISTLTIQRTEQRDSAMYRCASSLDGQGLDGYTFGSGTRLTVV.

The V call is TRBV11-2, the J call TRBJ1-3, with D hard to call. V lost 1 base to trimming and J lost 3 bases, with 7 bases between them. The germline gives CDR1 SGHAT, CDR2 FQNNGV. CDR3 length: 14 residues. This chain's CDR3 is CASSLGWNGNTIYF. CDR3 DNA: TGTGCCAGCAGCTTAGGCTGGAATGGAAACACCATATATTTT.

V is TRBV14 and J is TRBJ1-5; D is possibly TRBD1 (6 bases). Trimming took 2 bases from V and 6 from J, leaving 14 bases between them. The CDR3 totals 15 residues. Per germline, CDR1 SGHDN and CDR2 FVKESK. DNA for the CDR3: TGTGCCAGCAGCCAACCAAGGGGGAGTATTCAGCCCCAGCATTTT. Amino acid sequence: CASSQPRGSIQPQHF.

The V and J genes are TRBV30 and TRBJ1-1; 7 bases align to TRBD1. CDR3 length equals 15 residues. The V gene's germline CDR1 is GTSNPN and CDR2 SVGIG (reference sequence). The ends lost 1 base at V and 0 bases at J; junction bases unmatched: 5. The CDR3 loop is CAWSEVGTVNTEAFF. DNA for the CDR3: TGTGCCTGGAGTGAAGTGGGGACAGTGAACACTGAAGCTTTCTTT.

The J gene is TRBJ2-1, the V gene TRBV7-9, with 12 bases that match TRBD2. Trimming took 5 bases from V and 5 from J; bases not matched to a gene: 7. This CDR3 has 16 amino acids. Germline assignment: CDR1 SEHNR and CDR2 FQNEAQ (reference sequence). CDR3 nucleotides: TGTGCCAGCAGCCTCACCGGACTAGCGGGGAACAATGAGCAGTTCTTC. Translated, it gives CASSLTGLAGNNEQFF.

The chain uses TRBV27 and TRBJ1-4; D perhaps matches TRBD1 (5 bases). The CDR3 has 14 amino acids. The V end was cut by 5 bases, the J end by 8 bases, with 15 bases between. Germline V gene lookup returns CDR1 MNHEY and CDR2 SMNVEV (reference sequence). The CDR3 loop is CASSPRQGREKLFF. In DNA form, the CDR3 reads TGTGCCAGCAGTCCACGGCAGGGACGGGAAAAACTGTTTTTT.

V usage is TRBV5-1 and J usage is TRBJ2-5; D is possibly TRBD1 (5 bases). The V gene's germline CDR1 is SGHRS and CDR2 YFSETQ. Trimming took off 6 bases at V and 3 bases at J, with 12 bases between the two ends. This CDR3 has 13 residues. CDR3 sequence (DNA): TGCGCCAGCAACACCTGGGGCGAAGAGACCCAGTACTTC. Translation: CASNTWGEETQYF.

The chain recombines TRBV18 with TRBJ1-1; 11 nucleotides line up with TRBD1. V lost 3 bases, J lost 4 bases, and 4 bases stayed unmatched. The CDR3 has 15 residues. From germline, CDR1 is KGHSH and CDR2 LQKENI. CDR3: CASSPGGQGGTEAFF. The CDR3 coding sequence is TGTGCCAGCTCACCCGGGGGACAGGGGGGCACTGAAGCTTTCTTT.

The chain is built from TRBV4-2 and TRBJ1-2; 9 bases align to TRBD1. The length of the CDR3 is 15 residues. CDR1 is LGHNA, CDR2 YNFKEQ, per germline. V was pared by 0 bases and J by 5 bases, with 4 bases of the junction left unmatched. The CDR3, as DNA: TGTGCCAGCAGCCAAGATCGGACAGGGGTATATGGCTACACCTTC. Translated: CASSQDRTGVYGYTF.

This rearrangement joins TRBV6-1 to TRBJ1-4; D is perhaps TRBD1 (6 bases). CDR1 is MNHNS and CDR2 is SASEGT in the germline V gene. This CDR3 region has 14 residues. V lost 6 bases to trimming and J lost 10 bases, with 18 bases between them. CDR3 sequence: CASRGAGEGGKLFF. CDR3 in DNA: TGTGCCAGCAGGGGGGCAGGGGAGGGCGGAAAACTGTTTTTT.

The chain is built from TRBV6-1 and TRBJ1-1; a possible D gene is TRBD1 (6 bases). The V end lost 7 bases, the J end lost 5 bases, and 17 bases lay between the germline ends. Germline CDR1 and CDR2: MNHNS and SASEGT. The CDR3 is made up of 14 amino acids. The CDR3 loop reads CASIITGTTTEAFF. CDR3 in DNA: TGTGCCAGCATTATAACCGGGACAACGACTGAAGCTTTCTTT.

This clone has just one count. V gene TRBV4-2 combines with J gene TRBJ2-1; 10 nucleotides align to TRBD2. Trimming at V came to 1 base and at J to 0 bases, leaving 21 bases not matched to a gene. Per the germline V gene, CDR1 is LGHNA and CDR2 is YNFKEQ. This CDR3 has 23 residues. Here the CDR3 DNA reads TGTGCCAGCAGCCAAGTCGTCGGCGGACTGGGTAGCGGGGGGCTGGCCTCCTACAATGAGCAGTTCTTC. This sequence encodes CASSQVVGGLGSGGLASYNEQFF.